A selection of T cell receptor beta chains follows, all from one sample in a study of blood T cells in healthy people across ages. TCRdb re-analysed the 5' RACE reads in MiXCR, keeping a single row per CDR3 protein. The repertoire holds around 700,000 distinct CDR3 sequences, roughly 25% seen once, with just under 9.5% in the top ten. The data were also submitted as part of a second study, on T cells of mothers and their children.

Sequenced sample: blood. The receptor set was obtained from a boy younger than 18 in good health. The CDR3 runs from the conserved cysteine through the conserved F or W. A D gene is named only where the DNA matches it firmly. Where a row states a size, it is once, few, many or the class of an expanded clone; other rows omit it.

d_gene: TRBD1; v_gene: TRBV15; j_gene: TRBJ2-4; abundance: NA; CDR3nt: TGTGCCACCAGCAGAGACCAGGGGGCGACAAAAAACATTCAGTACTTC; CDR3aa: CATSRDQGATKNIQYF
d_gene: NA; v_gene: TRBV7-2; j_gene: TRBJ2-5; abundance: NA; CDR3nt: TGTGCCAGCAGCTTAGTACAGGAGTACCAAGAGACCCAGTACTTC; CDR3aa: CASSLVQEYQETQYF
d_gene: NA; v_gene: TRBV7-9; j_gene: TRBJ1-3; abundance: few; CDR3nt: TGTGCCAGCAGCATGGGTGACACCATATATTTT; CDR3aa: CASSMGDTIYF
d_gene: TRBD1; v_gene: TRBV27; j_gene: TRBJ1-2; abundance: many; CDR3nt: TGTGCCAGCAGTTCCGAGGCGGGACAGGGCTTCCTCTATGGCTACACCTTC; CDR3aa: CASSSEAGQGFLYGYTF
d_gene: NA; v_gene: TRBV28; j_gene: TRBJ2-5; abundance: many; CDR3nt: TGTGCCAGCAGTGGACCGCTAGAGACCCAGTACTTC; CDR3aa: CASSGPLETQYF
d_gene: TRBD1; v_gene: TRBV20-1; j_gene: TRBJ2-1; abundance: NA; CDR3nt: TGCAGTGCTAGAGCAGGGACAGGCTCCTACAATGAGCAGTTCTTC; CDR3aa: CSARAGTGSYNEQFF
d_gene: TRBD2; v_gene: TRBV15; j_gene: TRBJ2-3; abundance: few; CDR3nt: TGTGCCACCAGCAGAGGCCTAGCGGGAGATGATACGCAGTATTTT; CDR3aa: CATSRGLAGDDTQYF
d_gene: TRBD1; v_gene: TRBV20-1; j_gene: TRBJ2-4; abundance: NA; CDR3nt: TGCAGTGCCCCGGACAGGGGGAACATTCAGTACTTC; CDR3aa: CSAPDRGNIQYF
d_gene: NA; v_gene: TRBV12-3/TRBV12-4; j_gene: TRBJ1-1; abundance: NA; CDR3nt: TGTGCCAGCAGTTTGCAGGGCCGCGCCACTGAAGCTTTCTTT; CDR3aa: CASSLQGRATEAFF
d_gene: NA; v_gene: TRBV5-1; j_gene: TRBJ2-2; abundance: NA; CDR3nt: TGCGCCAGCAGCTTGGAAGGGCGCCGGCAAACCGGGGAGCTGTTTTTT; CDR3aa: CASSLEGRRQTGELFF
d_gene: TRBD1; v_gene: TRBV28; j_gene: TRBJ2-7; abundance: NA; CDR3nt: TGTGCCAGCAGTTTATTCGACAGGGGGCTGAACGAGCAGTACTTC; CDR3aa: CASSLFDRGLNEQYF
d_gene: NA; v_gene: TRBV14; j_gene: TRBJ2-4; abundance: NA; CDR3nt: TGTGCCAGCAGCCAACAATGGGACTTC; CDR3aa: CASSQQWDF
d_gene: TRBD2; v_gene: TRBV7-3; j_gene: TRBJ2-1; abundance: NA; CDR3nt: TGTGCCAGCAGCTTAGATCTGACTAGCGGGATAAATGAGCAGTTCTTC; CDR3aa: CASSLDLTSGINEQFF
d_gene: TRBD1; v_gene: TRBV5-1; j_gene: TRBJ2-5; abundance: few; CDR3nt: TGCGCCAGCAGCTTTGAGACAGGGGGTCAGACCCAGTACTTC; CDR3aa: CASSFETGGQTQYF
d_gene: TRBD1; v_gene: TRBV20-1; j_gene: TRBJ2-1; abundance: few; CDR3nt: TGCAGTGCCGCAGTGCCCGTAGGACAGGGGGCTGAGCAGTTCTTC; CDR3aa: CSAAVPVGQGAEQFF
d_gene: NA; v_gene: TRBV29-1; j_gene: TRBJ2-1; abundance: few; CDR3nt: TGCAGCGTTGAGGCGGGCCCGCAGTTCTTC; CDR3aa: CSVEAGPQFF
d_gene: NA; v_gene: TRBV4-3; j_gene: TRBJ2-3; abundance: few; CDR3nt: TGCGCCAGCAGCCAAGACGGGTTCACAGATACGCAGTATTTT; CDR3aa: CASSQDGFTDTQYF
d_gene: TRBD2; v_gene: TRBV4-1; j_gene: TRBJ2-5; abundance: NA; CDR3nt: TGCGCCAGCAGCCTACTAGCGGAGGGGGTGCAGTACTTC; CDR3aa: CASSLLAEGVQYF
d_gene: NA; v_gene: TRBV9; j_gene: TRBJ2-3; abundance: few; CDR3nt: TGTGCCAGCAGCGTAGTGGGGGCCACAGATACGCAGTATTTT; CDR3aa: CASSVVGATDTQYF
d_gene: TRBD1; v_gene: TRBV7-6; j_gene: TRBJ2-2; abundance: NA; CDR3nt: TGTGCCAGCAGCACCCCCGGGACAGCAACCGGGGAGCTGTTTTTT; CDR3aa: CASSTPGTATGELFF
d_gene: NA; v_gene: TRBV29-1; j_gene: TRBJ1-1; abundance: NA; CDR3nt: TGCAGCGCCGCCGGGACATACGAGGCTTTCTTT; CDR3aa: CSAAGTYEAFF
d_gene: NA; v_gene: TRBV9; j_gene: TRBJ1-2; abundance: NA; CDR3nt: TGTGCCAGCAGCGTAGGGTCTCCTCTTTATGGCTACACCTTC; CDR3aa: CASSVGSPLYGYTF
d_gene: TRBD2; v_gene: TRBV28; j_gene: TRBJ2-7; abundance: NA; CDR3nt: TGTGCCAGCAGTTCTAGCGGGAGGGCAAGGGGCGAGCAGTACTTC; CDR3aa: CASSSSGRARGEQYF
d_gene: NA; v_gene: TRBV27; j_gene: TRBJ2-1; abundance: many; CDR3nt: TGTGCCAGCAGTTTAGCGGCGGGTAATGAGCAGTTCTTC; CDR3aa: CASSLAAGNEQFF
d_gene: NA; v_gene: TRBV9; j_gene: TRBJ2-1; abundance: few; CDR3nt: TGTGCCAGCAGCGTAGACGGGGACCTCCCTTCCTACAATGAGCAGTTCTTC; CDR3aa: CASSVDGDLPSYNEQFF
d_gene: TRBD1; v_gene: TRBV12-3/TRBV12-4; j_gene: TRBJ2-6; abundance: NA; CDR3nt: TGTGCCAGCAGCTGGACAGGGGGGACTGGGGCCAACGTCCTGACTTTC; CDR3aa: CASSWTGGTGANVLTF
d_gene: TRBD2; v_gene: TRBV2; j_gene: TRBJ2-5; abundance: few; CDR3nt: TGTGCCAGCAGTGCGGGCAGCCCCGGGACTAGCGGGGAAGAGACCCAGTACTTC; CDR3aa: CASSAGSPGTSGEETQYF
d_gene: TRBD2; v_gene: TRBV28; j_gene: TRBJ2-2; abundance: few; CDR3nt: TGTGCCAGCAGTTTCGCGGGAGGCTTAGGCGGGGAGCTGTTTTTT; CDR3aa: CASSFAGGLGGELFF
d_gene: TRBD1; v_gene: TRBV9; j_gene: TRBJ2-7; abundance: few; CDR3nt: TGTGCCAGCAGCTACGGACAGGGTGACGAGCAGTACTTC; CDR3aa: CASSYGQGDEQYF
d_gene: NA; v_gene: TRBV4-1; j_gene: TRBJ2-2; abundance: few; CDR3nt: TGCGCCAGCAGCCGAGCCCCCCTGACCGGGGAGCTGTTTTTT; CDR3aa: CASSRAPLTGELFF
d_gene: NA; v_gene: TRBV18; j_gene: TRBJ2-3; abundance: few; CDR3nt: TGTGCCAGCTCACCGGGGGTAGACGTCATGATGGGGCAGTATTTT; CDR3aa: CASSPGVDVMMGQYF
d_gene: NA; v_gene: TRBV7-8; j_gene: TRBJ2-7; abundance: NA; CDR3nt: TGTGCCAGCAGCTTAGGCGGTTGGGAGCAGTACTTC; CDR3aa: CASSLGGWEQYF
d_gene: TRBD2; v_gene: TRBV11-2; j_gene: TRBJ2-3; abundance: NA; CDR3nt: TGTGCCAGCAGCCCCTCTCGATTGTTAGCGGGAGTGGGGGATACGCGGTATTTT; CDR3aa: CASSPSRLLAGVGDTRYF
d_gene: TRBD1; v_gene: TRBV20-1; j_gene: TRBJ1-2; abundance: few; CDR3nt: TGCAGTGCTCGGAACTATGACGGGACAGGGATCTATGGCTACACCTTC; CDR3aa: CSARNYDGTGIYGYTF
d_gene: TRBD1; v_gene: TRBV29-1; j_gene: TRBJ2-1; abundance: NA; CDR3nt: TGCAGCGTTGAAGGGGGGACAGGGAGATACGATGAGCAGTTCTTC; CDR3aa: CSVEGGTGRYDEQFF
d_gene: TRBD2; v_gene: TRBV11-2; j_gene: TRBJ2-5; abundance: NA; CDR3nt: TGTGCCAGCAGCCACCCGACTAGCAGGCAAGAGACCCAGTACTTC; CDR3aa: CASSHPTSRQETQYF
d_gene: TRBD1; v_gene: TRBV7-2; j_gene: TRBJ1-4; abundance: few; CDR3nt: TGTGCCAGCAGCTTAGGGACAGGGGGCAGGAAAAATGAAAAACTGTTTTTT; CDR3aa: CASSLGTGGRKNEKLFF
d_gene: NA; v_gene: TRBV5-5; j_gene: TRBJ1-1; abundance: few; CDR3nt: TGTGCCAGCAGCCACTGGACGGACACTGAAGCTTTCTTT; CDR3aa: CASSHWTDTEAFF
d_gene: NA; v_gene: TRBV29-1; j_gene: TRBJ2-5; abundance: NA; CDR3nt: TGCAGCGTTGTAGGGAAAGAAGAGACCCAGTACTTC; CDR3aa: CSVVGKEETQYF
d_gene: NA; v_gene: TRBV11-1; j_gene: TRBJ2-3; abundance: NA; CDR3nt: TGTGCCAGCAGCTTAGGAGGCGACAGGTTCGCAGATACGCAGTATTTT; CDR3aa: CASSLGGDRFADTQYF
d_gene: TRBD2; v_gene: TRBV29-1; j_gene: TRBJ2-5; abundance: few; CDR3nt: TGCAGCGTCTCAGGACTAGCGGGAGTCGGGGAGACCCAGTACTTC; CDR3aa: CSVSGLAGVGETQYF
d_gene: NA; v_gene: TRBV3-1; j_gene: TRBJ2-5; abundance: once; CDR3nt: TGTGCCAGCAGCCATCCAAGAGGCCAGACGGTCGAGACCCAGTACTTC; CDR3aa: CASSHPRGQTVETQYF
d_gene: NA; v_gene: TRBV6-2/TRBV6-3; j_gene: TRBJ2-7; abundance: few; CDR3nt: TGTGCCAGCATTTCGGTGAGGGGACTTTCCTACGAGCAGTACTTC; CDR3aa: CASISVRGLSYEQYF
d_gene: TRBD1; v_gene: TRBV6-2/TRBV6-3; j_gene: TRBJ1-1; abundance: NA; CDR3nt: TGTGCCAGCAGCCGCAGATCCGGGACAGGGAATAGGCTGAACACTGAAGCTTTCTTT; CDR3aa: CASSRRSGTGNRLNTEAFF